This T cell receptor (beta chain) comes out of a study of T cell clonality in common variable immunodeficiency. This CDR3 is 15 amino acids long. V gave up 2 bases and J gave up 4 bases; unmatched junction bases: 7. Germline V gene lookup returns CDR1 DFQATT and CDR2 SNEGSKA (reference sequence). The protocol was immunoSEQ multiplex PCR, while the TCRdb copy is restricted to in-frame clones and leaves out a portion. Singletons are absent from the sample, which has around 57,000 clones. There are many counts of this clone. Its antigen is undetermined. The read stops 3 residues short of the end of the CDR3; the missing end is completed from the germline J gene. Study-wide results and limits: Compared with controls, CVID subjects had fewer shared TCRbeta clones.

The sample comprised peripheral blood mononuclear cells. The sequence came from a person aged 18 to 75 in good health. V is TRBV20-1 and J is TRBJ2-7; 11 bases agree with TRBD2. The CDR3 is CSARLSGRANYEQYF. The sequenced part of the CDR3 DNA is TGCAGTGCTAGACTTAGCGGGAGGGCAAATTACGAG.